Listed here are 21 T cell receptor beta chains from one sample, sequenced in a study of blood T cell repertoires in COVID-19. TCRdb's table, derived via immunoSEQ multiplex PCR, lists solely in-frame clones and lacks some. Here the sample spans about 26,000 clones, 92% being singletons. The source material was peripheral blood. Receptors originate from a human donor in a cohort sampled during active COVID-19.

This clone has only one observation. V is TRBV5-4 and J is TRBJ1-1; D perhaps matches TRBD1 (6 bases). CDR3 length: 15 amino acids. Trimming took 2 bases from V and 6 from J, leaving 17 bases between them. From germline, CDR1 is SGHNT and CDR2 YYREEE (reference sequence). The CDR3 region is CASSFGWQQGPEAFF. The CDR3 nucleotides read TGTGCCAGCAGCTTCGGGTGGCAACAGGGACCTGAAGCTTTCTTT. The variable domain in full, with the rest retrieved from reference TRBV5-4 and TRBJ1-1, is ETGVTQSPTHLIKTRGQQVTLRCSSQSGHNTVSWYQQALGQGPQFIFQYYREEENGRGNFPPRFSGLQFPNYSSELNVNALELDDSALYLCASSFGWQQGPEAFFGQGTRLTVV.

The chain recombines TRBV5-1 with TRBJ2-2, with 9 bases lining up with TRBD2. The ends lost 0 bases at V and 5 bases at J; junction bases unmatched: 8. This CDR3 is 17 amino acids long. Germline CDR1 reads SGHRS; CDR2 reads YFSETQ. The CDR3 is CASSLDPSGAGTGELFF. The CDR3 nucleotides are TGCGCCAGCAGCTTGGATCCTAGCGGGGCGGGGACCGGGGAGCTGTTTTTT.

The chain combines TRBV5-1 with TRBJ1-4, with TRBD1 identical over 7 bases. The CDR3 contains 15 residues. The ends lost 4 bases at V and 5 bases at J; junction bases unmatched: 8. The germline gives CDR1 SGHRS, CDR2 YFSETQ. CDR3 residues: CASSLGTATNEKLFF. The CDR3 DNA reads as TGCGCCAGCAGCCTCGGGACAGCGACGAATGAAAAACTGTTTTTT.

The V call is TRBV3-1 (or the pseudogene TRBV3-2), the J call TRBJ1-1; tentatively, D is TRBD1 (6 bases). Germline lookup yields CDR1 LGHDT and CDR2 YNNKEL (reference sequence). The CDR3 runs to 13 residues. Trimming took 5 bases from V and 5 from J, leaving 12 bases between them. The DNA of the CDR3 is TGTGCCAGCAGCGTCAGGGGAGGGACTGAAGCTTTCTTT. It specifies CASSVRGGTEAFF.

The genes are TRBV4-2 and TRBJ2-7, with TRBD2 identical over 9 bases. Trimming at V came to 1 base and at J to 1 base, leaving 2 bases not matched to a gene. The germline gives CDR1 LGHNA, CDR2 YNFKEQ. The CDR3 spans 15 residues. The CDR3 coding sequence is TGTGCCAGCAGCCAAGTGACTAGCGGATCCTACGAGCAGTACTTC. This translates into CASSQVTSGSYEQYF.

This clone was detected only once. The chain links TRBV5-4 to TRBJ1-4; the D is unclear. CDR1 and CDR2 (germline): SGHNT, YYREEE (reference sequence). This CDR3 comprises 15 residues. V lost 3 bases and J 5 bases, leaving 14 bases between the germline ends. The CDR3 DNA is TGTGCCAGCAGCTCGGCGAGGGCCCCCAATGAAAAACTGTTTTTT. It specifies CASSSARAPNEKLFF. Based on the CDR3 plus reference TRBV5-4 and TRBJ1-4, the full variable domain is ETGVTQSPTHLIKTRGQQVTLRCSSQSGHNTVSWYQQALGQGPQFIFQYYREEENGRGNFPPRFSGLQFPNYSSELNVNALELDDSALYLCASSSARAPNEKLFFGSGTQLSVL.

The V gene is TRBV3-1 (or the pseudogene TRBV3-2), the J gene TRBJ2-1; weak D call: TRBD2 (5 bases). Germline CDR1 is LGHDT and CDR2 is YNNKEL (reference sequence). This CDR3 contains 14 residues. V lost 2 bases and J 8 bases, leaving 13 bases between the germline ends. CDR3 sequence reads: CASSQTLAKHEQFF. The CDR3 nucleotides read TGTGCCAGCAGCCAAACCCTAGCTAAGCATGAGCAGTTCTTC.

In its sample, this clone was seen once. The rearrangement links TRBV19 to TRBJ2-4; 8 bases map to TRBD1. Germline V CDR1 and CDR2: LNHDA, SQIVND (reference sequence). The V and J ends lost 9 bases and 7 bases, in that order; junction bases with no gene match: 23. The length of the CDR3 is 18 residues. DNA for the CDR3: TGTGCCAGATTATTAAATGGACAGGGAAAAAGTTTCGGGAACATTCAGTACTTC. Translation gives CARLLNGQGKSFGNIQYF.

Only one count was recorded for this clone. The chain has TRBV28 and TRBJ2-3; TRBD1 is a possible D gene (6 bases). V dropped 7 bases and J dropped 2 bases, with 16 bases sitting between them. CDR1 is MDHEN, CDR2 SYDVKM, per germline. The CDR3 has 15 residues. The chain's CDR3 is CASTFGGRVTDTQYF. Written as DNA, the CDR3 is TGTGCCAGCACCTTTGGGGGCAGGGTCACAGATACGCAGTATTTT.

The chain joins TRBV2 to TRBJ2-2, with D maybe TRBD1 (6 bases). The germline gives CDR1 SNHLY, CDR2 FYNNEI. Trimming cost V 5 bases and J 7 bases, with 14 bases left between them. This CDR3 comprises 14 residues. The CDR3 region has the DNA TGTGCCAGCAGTCTCCGACAGGCCATCGGGGAGCTGTTTTTT. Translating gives CASSLRQAIGELFF.

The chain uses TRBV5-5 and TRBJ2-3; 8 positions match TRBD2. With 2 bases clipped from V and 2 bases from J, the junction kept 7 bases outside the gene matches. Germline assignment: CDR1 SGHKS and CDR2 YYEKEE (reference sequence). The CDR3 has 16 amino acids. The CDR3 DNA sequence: TGTGCCAGCAGCTTCTCCGGGACTAGGGACACAGATACGCAGTATTTT. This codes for CASSFSGTRDTDTQYF.

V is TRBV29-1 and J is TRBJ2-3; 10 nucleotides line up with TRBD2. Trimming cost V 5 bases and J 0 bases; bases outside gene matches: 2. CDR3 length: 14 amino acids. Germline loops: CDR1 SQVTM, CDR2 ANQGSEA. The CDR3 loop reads CSVPSGGSTDTQYF. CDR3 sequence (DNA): TGCAGCGTTCCTAGCGGGGGAAGCACAGATACGCAGTATTTT.

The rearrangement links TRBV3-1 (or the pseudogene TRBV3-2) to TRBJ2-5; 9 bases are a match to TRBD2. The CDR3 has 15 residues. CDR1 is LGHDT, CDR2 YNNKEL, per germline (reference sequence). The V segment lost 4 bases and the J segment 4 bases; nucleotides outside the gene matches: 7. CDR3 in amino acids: CASSRGGAAGETQYF. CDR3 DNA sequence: TGTGCCAGCAGCCGCGGGGGGGCGGCGGGAGAGACCCAGTACTTC.

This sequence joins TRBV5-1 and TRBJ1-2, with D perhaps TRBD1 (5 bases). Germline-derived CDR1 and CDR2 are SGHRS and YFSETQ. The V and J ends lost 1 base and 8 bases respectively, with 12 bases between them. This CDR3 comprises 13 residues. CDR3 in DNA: TGCGCCAGCAGCTTGTTGGGAGGGGAAGGCTACACCTTC. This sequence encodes CASSLLGGEGYTF.

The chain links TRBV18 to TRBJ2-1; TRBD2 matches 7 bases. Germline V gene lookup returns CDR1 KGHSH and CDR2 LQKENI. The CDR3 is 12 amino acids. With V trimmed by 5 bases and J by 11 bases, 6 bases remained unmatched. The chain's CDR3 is CASSGGGGKQFF. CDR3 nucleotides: TGTGCCAGCTCAGGAGGCGGGGGTAAGCAGTTCTTC.

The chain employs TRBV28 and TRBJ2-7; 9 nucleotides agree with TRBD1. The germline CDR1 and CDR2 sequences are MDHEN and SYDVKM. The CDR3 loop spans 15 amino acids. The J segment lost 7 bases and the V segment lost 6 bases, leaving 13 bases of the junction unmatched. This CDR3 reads CASRAGTGRSREQYV. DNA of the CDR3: TGTGCCAGCAGGGCCGGGACAGGGAGGTCTCGAGAGCAGTACGTC.

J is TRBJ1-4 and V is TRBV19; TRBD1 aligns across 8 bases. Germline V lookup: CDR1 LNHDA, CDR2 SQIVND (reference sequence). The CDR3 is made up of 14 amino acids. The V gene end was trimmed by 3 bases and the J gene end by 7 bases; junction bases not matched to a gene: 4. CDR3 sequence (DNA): TGTGCCAGTAGTATCAGGGGGCAGGGTGAAAAACTGTTTTTT. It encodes CASSIRGQGEKLFF.

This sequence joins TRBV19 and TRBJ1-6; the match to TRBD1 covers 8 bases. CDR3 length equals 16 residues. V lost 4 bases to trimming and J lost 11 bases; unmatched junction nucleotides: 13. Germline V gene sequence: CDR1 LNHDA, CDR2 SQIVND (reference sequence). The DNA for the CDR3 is TGTGCCAGTAGTACGCCCCCGGGACAGGCGGGTACACCCCTCCACTTT. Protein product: CASSTPPGQAGTPLHF.

As DNA, the CDR3 is TGCGCCAGCAGCCAGTCGGGACTAGGCCACAATGAGCAGTTCTTC. It is translated as CASSQSGLGHNEQFF. This rearrangement joins TRBV4-1 to TRBJ2-1, with 8 positions matching TRBD2. Germline trimming cut 3 bases from V and 5 bases from J; bases unmatched to any gene: 6. The CDR3 sequence is 15 residues long. Looked up from germline, CDR1 is MGHRA and CDR2 is YSYEKL.

The CDR3 loop is CASSNRVEAFF. CDR3 in DNA: TGTGCCAGCAGCAACAGGGTTGAAGCTTTCTTT. J is TRBJ1-1 and V is TRBV5-8; D might be TRBD1 (6 bases). Germline V gene lookup returns CDR1 SGHTS and CDR2 YDEGEE. V was trimmed by 4 bases and J by 7 bases, leaving 8 bases between them. The CDR3 has 11 residues.

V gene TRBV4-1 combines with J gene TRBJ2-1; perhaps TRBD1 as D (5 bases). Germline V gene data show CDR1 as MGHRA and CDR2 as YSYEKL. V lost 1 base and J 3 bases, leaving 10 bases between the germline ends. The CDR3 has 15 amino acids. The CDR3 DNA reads TGCGCCAGCAGCCAAGGGATAAGGGGCTACAATGAGCAGTTCTTC. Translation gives CASSQGIRGYNEQFF.